A single sample is the source of the 26 T cell receptor beta chains below, sequenced in a study of control samples from healthy donors and cancer patients. Only in-frame clones appear in the TCRdb table, and some are missing; sequencing was by immunoSEQ multiplex PCR. The data show about 120,000 clones, about 93% seen once. Sequencing input: blood. The receptors stem from a young man in good health.

The CDR3 coding sequence is TGTGCCAGCAGCCATGTGGTTCCGAACACCGGGGAGCTGTTTTTT. Translated, it gives CASSHVVPNTGELFF. The chain combines TRBV3-1 (or the pseudogene TRBV3-2) with TRBJ2-2; no firm D call. CDR3 length: 15 residues. Trimming removed 3 bases at V and 0 bases at J, with 8 bases between. Germline CDR1 reads LGHDT; CDR2 reads YNNKEL (reference sequence).

This chain links TRBV3-1 (or the pseudogene TRBV3-2) with TRBJ2-7; 7 bases align to TRBD1. The CDR3 sequence is 13 residues long. CDR1 is LGHDT, CDR2 YNNKEL, per germline (reference sequence). J gave up 5 bases and V 3 bases, and 4 bases lay outside the gene matches. CDR3 sequence reads: CASSQQGVHEQYF. The DNA of the CDR3 is TGTGCCAGCAGCCAGCAGGGGGTCCACGAGCAGTACTTC.

The rearrangement joins TRBV19 to TRBJ1-2; 10 bases fit TRBD1. The CDR3 contains 14 residues. The V gene end was trimmed by 3 bases and the J gene end by 7 bases; junction bases not matched to a gene: 5. Germline CDR1 and CDR2: LNHDA and SQIVND (reference sequence). CDR3 DNA sequence: TGTGCCAGTAGTATTTTGACAGGGGGCTCTGGCTACACCTTC. This translates into CASSILTGGSGYTF. The full variable domain, rest sourced from reference TRBV19 and TRBJ1-2, is DGGITQSPKYLFRKEGQNVTLSCEQNLNHDAMYWYRQDPGQGLRLIYYSQIVNDFQKGDIAEGYSVSREKKESFPLTVTSAQKNPTAFYLCASSILTGGSGYTFGSGTRLTVV.

This sequence joins TRBV7-6 and TRBJ2-1; D gene unclear. The CDR3 loop spans 16 amino acids. The V end lost 1 base, the J end lost 2 bases, and 12 bases lay between the germline ends. Germline V lookup: CDR1 SGHVS, CDR2 FNYEAQ. This chain's CDR3 is CASSLELPTAYNEQFF. CDR3 sequence (DNA): TGTGCCAGCAGCTTAGAACTACCAACTGCCTACAATGAGCAGTTCTTC.

The rearrangement uses TRBV5-1 and TRBJ2-5; 11 bases are a match to TRBD2. Germline V CDR1 and CDR2: SGHRS, YFSETQ. The length of the CDR3 is 15 residues. Trimming took 0 bases from V and 5 from J; bases not matched to a gene: 3. For the CDR3, the DNA is TGCGCCAGCAGCTTGGCGCCTAGCGGGGGGGAGACCCAGTACTTC. Protein product: CASSLAPSGGETQYF.

V gene TRBV30 combines with J gene TRBJ2-3; possible D gene TRBD2, 7 bases. This CDR3 spans 14 amino acids. Between the trimmed V and J ends, which lost 2 bases and 3 bases, there was a span of 12 bases. Germline-derived CDR1 and CDR2 are GTSNPN and SVGIG (reference sequence). The CDR3 DNA sequence: TGTGCCTGGAGTCGGGGGGCTTTGACAGATACGCAGTATTTT. Residues: CAWSRGALTDTQYF.

This rearrangement joins TRBV28 to TRBJ1-1, with 10 bases identical to TRBD1. From germline, CDR1 is MDHEN and CDR2 SYDVKM. This CDR3 comprises 14 residues. Germline trimming cut 9 bases from V and 4 bases from J; bases unmatched to any gene: 8. The CDR3: CASGSGQGITEAFF. The CDR3 DNA follows: TGTGCCAGTGGTTCGGGACAGGGGATCACTGAAGCTTTCTTT. The entire variable domain, with the rest obtained from reference TRBV28 and TRBJ1-1, is as follows: DVKVTQSSRYLVKRTGEKVFLECVQDMDHENMFWYRQDPGLGLRLIYFSYDVKMKEKGDIPEGYSVSREKKERFSLILESASTNQTSMYLCASGSGQGITEAFFGQGTRLTVV.

The CDR3 coding sequence is TGTGCCAGCAGTAGGACTAGTGGGGAGACCCAGTACTTC. It yields the protein CASSRTSGETQYF. This chain joins TRBV2 and TRBJ2-5, with 7 positions matching TRBD2. Per germline, CDR1 SNHLY and CDR2 FYNNEI. CDR3 length: 13 residues. J lost 5 bases, V lost 5 bases, and 5 bases had no gene match.

The chain employs TRBV7-9 and TRBJ1-2; no definite D call. CDR1 and CDR2 (germline): SEHNR, FQNEAQ (reference sequence). The CDR3 is 14 amino acids. V gave up 5 bases and J gave up 0 bases, with 10 bases separating them. CDR3: CASSPHGTNYGYTF. CDR3 DNA sequence: TGTGCCAGCAGCCCACACGGAACTAACTATGGCTACACCTTC.

The V gene is TRBV6-6, the J gene TRBJ2-7; the D gene is possibly TRBD2 (6 bases). Germline V gives CDR1 MNHNY, CDR2 SVGAGI (reference sequence). The CDR3 is 14 residues long. V gave up 2 bases and J gave up 5 bases, with 13 bases separating them. Here the CDR3 reads CASSYGGDPDEQYV. Written as DNA, the CDR3 is TGTGCCAGCAGTTACGGCGGGGATCCCGACGAGCAGTACGTC.

The CDR3 sequence is CAGGTGNTGELFF. Written as DNA, the CDR3 is TGTGCCGGAGGGACAGGGAACACCGGGGAGCTGTTTTTT. J is TRBJ2-2 and V is TRBV2, with TRBD1 identical over 8 bases. The CDR3 consists of 13 residues. CDR1 is SNHLY and CDR2 is FYNNEI in the germline V gene. Losses at the gene ends were 11 bases for V and 1 base for J; bases not matched to a gene: 3.

About this clone itself: An end of the junction does not agree with germline; a read error may underlie this. The chain is built from TRBV12-3 or TRBV12-4 and TRBJ1-3, with a weak D call TRBD1 (5 bases). The CDR3 runs 11 residues. The CDR3 DNA follows: TGTGCCAGCAGTTTATGGGAGGGGACCCCTTGG. It translates to CASSLWEGTPW.

CDR3 amino acids: CASSESGEGLQETQYF. The DNA of the CDR3 is TGCGCCAGCAGTGAGTCGGGAGAAGGTCTCCAAGAGACCCAGTACTTC. The rearrangement links TRBV10-2 to TRBJ2-5, with TRBD2 as a possible D gene (5 bases). CDR3 size: 16 residues. Germline V lookup: CDR1 WSHSY, CDR2 SAAADI. V was pared by 0 bases and J by 1 base, with 12 bases between.

The chain carries TRBV14 and TRBJ2-7; D unclear. This CDR3 is 12 amino acids long. Germline CDR1 SGHDN, CDR2 FVKESK. The ends were cut back, 4 bases at V and 8 bases at J, with 12 bases in the middle. The CDR3 DNA is TGTGCCAGCAGCCGCTCGAAATTACAGCAGTACTTC. Amino acids: CASSRSKLQQYF.

The rearrangement links TRBV6-5 to TRBJ2-5; TRBD2 might be the D (5 bases). V lost 0 bases and J 7 bases, leaving 9 bases between the germline ends. This CDR3 has 13 residues. Germline loops: CDR1 MNHEY, CDR2 SVGAGI. The CDR3 nucleotides are TGTGCCAGCAGTTACTCGATGGCGGGGACCCAGTACTTC. Encoded protein: CASSYSMAGTQYF.

The gene calls are TRBV19 and TRBJ1-1; D may be TRBD1 (6 bases). The CDR3 consists of 17 residues. Germline lookup yields CDR1 LNHDA and CDR2 SQIVND (reference sequence). The ends were cut back, 7 bases at V and 5 bases at J, with 26 bases in the middle. CDR3 region: CASTPTGYNSGGTEAFF. DNA for the CDR3: TGTGCCAGTACCCCTACAGGGTATAATTCCGGTGGGACTGAAGCTTTCTTT. Full variable domain (remainder filled in from reference TRBV19 and TRBJ1-1): DGGITQSPKYLFRKEGQNVTLSCEQNLNHDAMYWYRQDPGQGLRLIYYSQIVNDFQKGDIAEGYSVSREKKESFPLTVTSAQKNPTAFYLCASTPTGYNSGGTEAFFGQGTRLTVV.

A single count supports this clone. The rearrangement joins TRBV18 to TRBJ2-3; 9 nucleotides match TRBD2. The ends lost 1 base at V and 5 bases at J; junction bases unmatched: 10. CDR1 and CDR2 from the germline V gene are KGHSH and LQKENI. This CDR3 has 17 residues. In DNA, the CDR3 is TGTGCCAGCTCACCACAGGGGGCTGCGGGGGGGCAAGATACGCAGTATTTT. The encoded protein is CASSPQGAAGGQDTQYF.

This clone turned up a few times. The chain is built from TRBV7-9 and TRBJ1-1; D unresolved. Trimming removed 5 bases from V and 1 base from J, with 8 bases in between. The germline gives CDR1 SEHNR, CDR2 FQNEAQ (reference sequence). The CDR3 is 13 amino acids. This CDR3 reads CASSIDQNTEAFF. The CDR3 DNA sequence: TGTGCCAGCAGCATCGACCAGAACACTGAAGCTTTCTTT.

The rearrangement links TRBV6-4 to TRBJ1-5; the match to TRBD1 covers 8 bases. V gave up 8 bases and J gave up 1 base; unmatched junction bases: 4. The CDR3 is 14 residues long. The germline gives CDR1 MRHNA, CDR2 SNTAGT. DNA for the CDR3: TGTGCCAGCGGACAGGGAACGAGCAATCAGCCCCAGCATTTT. Translating it yields CASGQGTSNQPQHF.

This rearrangement joins TRBV6-6 to TRBJ1-2; D remains unclear. The V end lost 5 bases, the J end lost 4 bases, and 11 bases lay between the germline ends. CDR3 length: 13 residues. Germline CDR1 and CDR2: MNHNY and SVGAGI (reference sequence). The CDR3 nucleotides are TGTGCCAGCAGTCAGGACGCCTCCTATGGCTACACCTTC. As protein: CASSQDASYGYTF.

This chain connects TRBV2 to TRBJ2-5; 11 nucleotides agree with TRBD2. Germline-derived CDR1 and CDR2 are SNHLY and FYNNEI. This CDR3 contains 15 residues. V lost 1 base, J lost 5 bases, and 3 bases stayed unmatched. As DNA, the CDR3 is TGTGCCAGCAGTGAAGAACTAGCGGGGGTGGAGACCCAGTACTTC. Amino acid sequence: CASSEELAGVETQYF.

The count of this clone is one. V is TRBV19 and J is TRBJ1-2, with D possibly matching TRBD1 (5 bases). CDR3 length equals 11 residues. Germline CDR1 is LNHDA and CDR2 is SQIVND (reference sequence). Trimming pared 8 bases from V and 8 bases from J, leaving 12 bases between. The CDR3 loop is CASAQGGGYTF. The CDR3 nucleotides are TGTGCCAGTGCCCAGGGCGGGGGCTACACCTTC. Together with reference TRBV19 and TRBJ1-2, the CDR3 gives the full variable domain: DGGITQSPKYLFRKEGQNVTLSCEQNLNHDAMYWYRQDPGQGLRLIYYSQIVNDFQKGDIAEGYSVSREKKESFPLTVTSAQKNPTAFYLCASAQGGGYTFGSGTRLTVV.

V usage is TRBV27 and J usage is TRBJ2-3; a weak D match, TRBD1 (6 bases). There are 15 residues in the CDR3. Trimming stripped 10 bases from V and 5 bases from J, with 22 bases between. The germline V gene has CDR1 MNHEY and CDR2 SMNVEV (reference sequence). This CDR3 reads CATGWGPLGEDTQYF. The CDR3 region has the DNA TGTGCCACAGGCTGGGGGCCCCTCGGGGAAGATACGCAGTATTTT.

This clone was seen a single time. V is TRBV19 and J is TRBJ1-5; D is ambiguous. Germline V gene lookup returns CDR1 LNHDA and CDR2 SQIVND (reference sequence). The CDR3 extends over 12 amino acids. Trimming stripped 3 bases from V and 8 bases from J, with 8 bases between. The CDR3 bases are TGTGCCAGTAGTATTCCAGCCAAGCCCCAGCATTTT. This codes for CASSIPAKPQHF. Variable domain in full (rest from reference TRBV19 and TRBJ1-5): DGGITQSPKYLFRKEGQNVTLSCEQNLNHDAMYWYRQDPGQGLRLIYYSQIVNDFQKGDIAEGYSVSREKKESFPLTVTSAQKNPTAFYLCASSIPAKPQHFGDGTRLSIL.

The V and J genes are TRBV9 and TRBJ2-5; unclear D gene. This CDR3 is 13 amino acids long. Germline CDR1 SGDLS, CDR2 YYNGEE. V dropped 0 bases and J dropped 5 bases, with 8 bases sitting between them. The CDR3 loop is CASSVEITETQYF. In nucleotides, the CDR3 is TGTGCCAGCAGCGTAGAAATAACGGAGACCCAGTACTTC. Based on the CDR3 plus reference TRBV9 and TRBJ2-5, the full variable domain is DSGVTQTPKHLITATGQRVTLRCSPRSGDLSVYWYQQSLDQGLQFLIQYYNGEERAKGNILERFSAQQFPDLHSELNLSSLELGDSALYFCASSVEITETQYFGPGTRLLVL.

CDR3 DNA: TGTGCCATCAGTGAGATTGGGAATGAAAAACTGTTTTTT. As protein: CAISEIGNEKLFF. The V call is TRBV10-3, the J call TRBJ1-4; D unresolved. The germline V gene encodes CDR1 ENHRY and CDR2 SYGVKD. Trimming took 2 bases from V and 5 from J, leaving 6 bases between them. The CDR3 runs to 13 residues.